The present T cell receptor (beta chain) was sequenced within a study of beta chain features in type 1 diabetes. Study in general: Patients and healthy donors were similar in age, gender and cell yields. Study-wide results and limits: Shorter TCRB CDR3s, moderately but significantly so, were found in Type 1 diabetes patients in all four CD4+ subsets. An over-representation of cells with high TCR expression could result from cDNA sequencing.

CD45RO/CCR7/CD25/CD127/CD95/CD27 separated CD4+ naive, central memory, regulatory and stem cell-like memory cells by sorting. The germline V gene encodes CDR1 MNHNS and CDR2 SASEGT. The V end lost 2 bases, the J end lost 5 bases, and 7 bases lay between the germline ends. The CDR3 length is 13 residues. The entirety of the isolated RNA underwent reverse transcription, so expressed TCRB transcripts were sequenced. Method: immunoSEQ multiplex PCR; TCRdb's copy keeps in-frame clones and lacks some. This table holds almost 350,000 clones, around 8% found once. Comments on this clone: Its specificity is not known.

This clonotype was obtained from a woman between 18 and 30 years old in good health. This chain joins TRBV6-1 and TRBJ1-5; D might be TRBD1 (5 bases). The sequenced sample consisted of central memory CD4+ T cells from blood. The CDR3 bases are TGTGCCAGCAGTGAACGGGGGGATCAGCCCCAGCATTTT. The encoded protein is CASSERGDQPQHF.